These T cell receptor beta chains were read from a single sample in a study of blood T cell repertoires in COVID-19. Generated by immunoSEQ multiplex PCR, the TCRdb table keeps only in-frame clones and is missing some. The table shows a few hundred thousand clones, with under 90% occurring only once. The sequencing sample was made of peripheral blood. The receptors originated from a woman aged 30 to 39 with COVID-19, enrolled during active disease. Both conserved end residues are part of each CDR3. Fields, in order: J gene, D gene, clone size, V gene, CDR3 protein, CDR3 DNA. A D gene is named only where the DNA matches it firmly. Only some rows state a clone size, as once, few, many or a class for expanded clones.

>TRBJ2-5|TRBD2|.|TRBV3-1/TRBV3-2
CASERRGQETQYF
TGTGCCTCGGAGAGGCGGGGGCAAGAGACCCAGTACTTC
>TRBJ2-7|TRBD1|.|TRBV19
CASSMAGGHEQYF
TGTGCCAGTAGTATGGCAGGGGGCCACGAGCAGTACTTC
>TRBJ2-1|.|.|TRBV28
CASSPDSNEQFF
TGTGCCAGCAGTCCGGACAGCAATGAGCAGTTCTTC
>TRBJ2-3|TRBD2|.|TRBV2
CASRVDRGGGDTDTQYF
TGTGCCAGCCGCGTGGATCGGGGCGGGGGGGATACAGATACGCAGTATTTT
>TRBJ2-1|TRBD2|once|TRBV27
CASSARLAGEGNEQFF
TGTGCCAGCAGTGCCCGACTAGCGGGGGAGGGTAATGAGCAGTTCTTC
>TRBJ1-5|TRBD1|few|TRBV5-6
CASRSRQGGQPQHF
TGTGCCAGCAGATCACGACAGGGAGGACAGCCCCAGCATTTT
>TRBJ1-6|.|.|TRBV19
CASSIRSSYNSPLHF
TGTGCCAGTAGTATACGGTCCTCCTATAATTCACCCCTCCACTTT
>TRBJ1-6|.|.|TRBV3-1/TRBV3-2
CASSQGPDPGSPLHF
TGTGCCAGCAGCCAAGGACCCGACCCAGGTTCACCCCTCCACTTT
>TRBJ2-3|.|.|TRBV19
CASSPRVDTQYF
TGTGCCAGTAGTCCCAGGGTTGATACGCAGTATTTT
>TRBJ2-1|TRBD1|.|TRBV11-3
CASSFASGTAAHNEQFF
TGTGCCAGCAGCTTCGCATCCGGGACAGCGGCCCACAATGAGCAGTTCTTC
>TRBJ2-1|.|once|TRBV11-3
CASSQAGEQFF
TGTGCCAGCAGCCAGGCTGGTGAGCAGTTCTTC
>TRBJ2-4|.|.|TRBV7-8
CASSLPNGLARDIQYF
TGTGCCAGCAGCTTACCCAATGGACTCGCGAGAGACATTCAGTACTTC
>TRBJ1-6|.|.|TRBV5-5
CASSLTGDSPLHF
TGTGCCAGCAGCTTGACGGGGGATTCACCCCTCCACTTT
>TRBJ1-6|TRBD1|once|TRBV6-5
CATDRGENSPLHF
TGTGCCACCGACAGGGGGGAGAATTCACCCCTCCACTTT
>TRBJ1-5|TRBD1|.|TRBV2
CASSRDSAYNQPQHF
TGTGCCAGCAGTAGGGACAGCGCGTACAATCAGCCCCAGCATTTT
>TRBJ1-3|.|.|TRBV18
CASSPPLGNTIYF
TGTGCCAGCTCACCACCATTAGGAAACACCATATATTTT
>TRBJ1-2|TRBD1|.|TRBV3-1/TRBV3-2
CASSPKTGLYGYTF
TGTGCCAGCAGCCCGAAGACAGGGCTCTATGGCTACACCTTC
>TRBJ2-2|TRBD1|.|TRBV2
CASSVGQGAWELFF
TGTGCCAGCAGTGTAGGGCAGGGGGCGTGGGAGCTGTTTTTT
>TRBJ2-7|.|.|TRBV5-1
CASSFGALYEQYF
TGCGCCAGCAGCTTTGGGGCACTCTACGAGCAGTACTTC
>TRBJ1-2|TRBD1|.|TRBV7-9
CASSPGGAGYGYTF
TGTGCCAGCAGCCCAGGGGGCGCTGGCTATGGCTACACCTTC